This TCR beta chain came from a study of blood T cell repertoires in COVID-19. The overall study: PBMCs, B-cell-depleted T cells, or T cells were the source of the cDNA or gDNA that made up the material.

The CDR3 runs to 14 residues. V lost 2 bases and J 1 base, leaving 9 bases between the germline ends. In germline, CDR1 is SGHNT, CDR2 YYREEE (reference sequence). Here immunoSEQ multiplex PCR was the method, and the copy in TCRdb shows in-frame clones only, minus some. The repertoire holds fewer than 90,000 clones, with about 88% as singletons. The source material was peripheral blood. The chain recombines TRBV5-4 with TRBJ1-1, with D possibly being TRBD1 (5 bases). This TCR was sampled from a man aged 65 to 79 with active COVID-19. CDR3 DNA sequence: TGTGCCAGCAGCTTAGGGGTCTCGAACACTGAAGCTTTCTTT. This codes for CASSLGVSNTEAFF.